One sample yielded the 15 T cell receptor beta chains listed below, sequenced in a study of cytomegalovirus exposure and HLA in healthy donors. Repertoires were generated with immunoSEQ multiplex PCR, while TCRdb's copy carries only in-frame clones and drops some. The sample holds 60,000 to 80,000 clones, about 93% seen once. Source material: PBMCs. The receptor source for this set is a woman between 18 and 30 years old in good health and CMV-seropositive.

This clone was picked up a small number of times. The chain employs TRBV11-2 and TRBJ2-1; TRBD2 might be the D (6 bases). CDR3 length: 14 residues. Trimming shortened V by 8 bases and J by 4 bases, and 15 bases separated the two germline ends. The V gene's germline CDR1 is SGHAT and CDR2 FQNNGV. The CDR3 coding sequence is TGTGCCAGCCGACCCGGGACTGGGTACAATGAGCAGTTCTTC. Translated, it gives CASRPGTGYNEQFF.

The J gene is TRBJ1-6, the V gene TRBV28; a weak D match, TRBD1 (5 bases). Trimming stripped 5 bases from V and 9 bases from J, with 20 bases between. This CDR3 is built from 16 residues. Germline-derived CDR1 and CDR2 are MDHEN and SYDVKM. The CDR3 is CASSQPAGGVGSPLHF. The CDR3 coding sequence is TGTGCCAGCAGTCAACCAGCGGGGGGGGTGGGTTCACCCCTCCACTTT.

This chain joins TRBV7-9 and TRBJ2-3, with unresolved D. Trimming left V 7 bases short and J 7 bases short, with 15 bases between. This CDR3 contains 13 residues. Germline assignment: CDR1 SEHNR and CDR2 FQNEAQ (reference sequence). This CDR3 reads CASTAPAAYTQYF. CDR3 sequence (DNA): TGTGCCAGCACCGCCCCCGCGGCTTATACGCAGTATTTT.

V and J are TRBV10-1 and TRBJ2-7; TRBD1 might be the D (6 bases). The germline V gene encodes CDR1 WNHNN and CDR2 SYGVQD (reference sequence). The V and J ends lost 10 bases and 12 bases respectively, with 28 bases between them. The CDR3 totals 14 residues. CDR3 sequence: CATIKSSTGLERYF. CDR3 nucleotides: TGCGCCACCATCAAAAGTTCGACAGGCCTCGAAAGGTACTTC.

The V call is TRBV7-2, the J call TRBJ2-6; TRBD2 matches 12 bases. Germline trimming cut 0 bases from V and 3 bases from J; bases unmatched to any gene: 6. CDR1 is SGHTA and CDR2 is FQGNSA in the germline V gene. The CDR3 covers 19 residues. CDR3 protein: CASSLALLAGGRGANVLTF. The CDR3 region has the DNA TGTGCCAGCAGCTTAGCCCTCCTAGCGGGAGGGCGTGGGGCCAACGTCCTGACTTTC.

This clone appeared a single time. V usage is TRBV27 and J usage is TRBJ2-3, with D tentatively TRBD2 (5 bases). This CDR3 has 16 amino acids. Germline loops: CDR1 MNHEY, CDR2 SMNVEV (reference sequence). V shed 2 bases and J shed 0 bases, with 12 bases lying between them. The CDR3: CASSLETGSSTDTQYF. The CDR3, as DNA: TGTGCCAGCAGTTTAGAAACGGGAAGCAGCACAGATACGCAGTATTTT.

The chain uses TRBV7-2 and TRBJ2-7, with TRBD2 identical over 9 bases. Germline CDR1 is SGHTA and CDR2 is FQGNSA. V was pared by 6 bases and J by 3 bases, with 6 bases of the junction left unmatched. This CDR3 is 14 amino acids long. The DNA of the CDR3 is TGTGCCAGCAGGCTAGCGGGACCAATCTACGAGCAGTACTTC. Translating gives CASRLAGPIYEQYF.

The chain couples TRBV20-1 to TRBJ2-5, with a possible D match to TRBD1 (5 bases). CDR1 DFQATT and CDR2 SNEGSKA come from the germline V gene (reference sequence). The CDR3 has 11 residues. The germline V and J ends were trimmed by 6 bases and 5 bases, with 10 bases remaining between them. This CDR3 is CSATKGETQYF. DNA of the CDR3: TGCAGTGCAACCAAGGGGGAGACCCAGTACTTC.

The rearrangement uses TRBV14 and TRBJ2-5, with no clear D. CDR1 and CDR2 from the germline V gene are SGHDN and FVKESK. The CDR3 runs to 14 residues. Trimming left V 1 base short and J 6 bases short, with 12 bases between. The CDR3 loop reads CASSQGRLVKTQYF. In nucleotides, the CDR3 is TGTGCCAGCAGCCAAGGAAGACTCGTGAAGACCCAGTACTTC.

V and J are TRBV19 and TRBJ2-2; 12 positions agree with TRBD1. Per the germline V gene, CDR1 is LNHDA and CDR2 is SQIVND (reference sequence). The CDR3 length is 15 residues. Trimming cost V 3 bases and J 6 bases; bases outside gene matches: 2. DNA of the CDR3: TGTGCCAGTAGTATCGGGACAGGGGGCCCCGGGGAGCTGTTTTTT. Its translation: CASSIGTGGPGELFF.

This clone was seen once. This rearrangement joins TRBV18 to TRBJ1-1; the match to TRBD1 covers 7 bases. Trimming cost V 6 bases and J 8 bases; bases outside gene matches: 6. Per germline, CDR1 KGHSH and CDR2 LQKENI. CDR3 length: 12 amino acids. CDR3 region: CASSLDREEAFF. The CDR3 coding sequence is TGTGCCAGCTCTCTTGACAGGGAAGAAGCTTTCTTT.

This chain links TRBV7-2 with TRBJ2-3, with D possibly TRBD2 on 6 matching bases. V was clipped by 5 bases and J by 2 bases, with 17 bases between them. Germline CDR1 is SGHTA and CDR2 is FQGNSA. The CDR3 totals 16 residues. The CDR3: CASSLKGLLNTDTQYF. CDR3 bases: TGTGCCAGCAGCCTTAAGGGACTCCTCAACACAGATACGCAGTATTTT.

The rearrangement links TRBV2 to TRBJ1-5; tentative D call: TRBD1 (5 bases). Between the trimmed V and J ends, which lost 10 bases and 7 bases, there was a span of 14 bases. The germline V gene has CDR1 SNHLY and CDR2 FYNNEI. The CDR3 has 12 amino acids. CDR3 bases: TGTGCCACCCAGGGCGTGGGGCAGCCCCAGCATTTT. This gives the protein CATQGVGQPQHF.

The chain employs TRBV6-1 and TRBJ2-3, with 10 nucleotides matching TRBD2. The CDR3 covers 15 residues. Germline V gene sequence: CDR1 MNHNS, CDR2 SASEGT. Germline trimming cut 5 bases from V and 4 bases from J; bases unmatched to any gene: 6. In nucleotides, the CDR3 is TGTGCCAGCAGTAGAAGCGGGGGGGCCGCAGATACGCAGTATTTT. Translation gives CASSRSGGAADTQYF.

The CDR3 spells CASSELAGEGGTDTQYF. The CDR3 nucleotides read TGTGCCAGCAGCGAACTAGCGGGAGAGGGCGGCACAGATACGCAGTATTTT. V usage is TRBV7-3 and J usage is TRBJ2-3; 11 positions agree with TRBD2. The CDR3 is 17 residues long. Germline CDR1 reads SGHTA; CDR2 reads FQGTGA. With V trimmed by 5 bases and J by 1 base, 8 bases remained unmatched.